The TCR beta chain under discussion was sequenced for a study of response to subunit inactivated influenza vaccine. About this clonotype: What it recognizes is unknown.

TCRdb reprocessed the RT-PCR reads via MiXCR and lists one record per CDR3 protein. Of about 520,000 distinct CDR3 sequences listed, approximately 6.9% are singletons. Per germline, CDR1 SQVTM and CDR2 ANQGSEA. V lost 7 bases, J lost 6 bases, and 12 bases stayed unmatched. This CDR3 contains 14 residues. Study results and caveats: T cells newly recruited by each seasonal influenza vaccination are few, the authors suggested.

Sequencing used PBMCs from blood, obtained around 2 years after vaccination. This TCR derives from a man in his fifties or sixties who received an inactivated influenza vaccine. The chain uses TRBV29-1 and TRBJ2-7, with 10 bases aligning to TRBD1. The CDR3 loop is CSAATGTGESEQYF. The DNA for the CDR3 is TGCAGCGCCGCGACCGGGACAGGGGAATCCGAGCAGTACTTC.